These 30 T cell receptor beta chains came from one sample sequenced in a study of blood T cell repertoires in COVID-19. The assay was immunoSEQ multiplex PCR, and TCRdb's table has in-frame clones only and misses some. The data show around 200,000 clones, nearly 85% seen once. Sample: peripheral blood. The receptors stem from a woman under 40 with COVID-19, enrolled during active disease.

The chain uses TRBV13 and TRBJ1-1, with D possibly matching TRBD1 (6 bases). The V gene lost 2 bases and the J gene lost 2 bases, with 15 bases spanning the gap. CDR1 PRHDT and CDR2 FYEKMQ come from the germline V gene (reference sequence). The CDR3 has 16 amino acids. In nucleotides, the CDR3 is TGTGCCAGCAGCTTATTCAGGACAGAGAAAAACACTGAAGCTTTCTTT. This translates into CASSLFRTEKNTEAFF.

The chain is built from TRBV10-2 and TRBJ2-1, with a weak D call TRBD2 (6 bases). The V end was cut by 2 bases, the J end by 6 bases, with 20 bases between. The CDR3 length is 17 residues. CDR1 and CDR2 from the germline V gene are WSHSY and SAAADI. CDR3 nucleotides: TGCGCCAGCAGTGAGCATACTATAGTGGGGGGAGTCAATGAGCAGTTCTTC. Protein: CASSEHTIVGGVNEQFF.

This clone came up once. For the CDR3, the DNA is TGTGCCAGCAGCTTCGGGAGCGACCGGAATGAGCAGTTCTTC. Amino acids: CASSFGSDRNEQFF. The rearrangement uses TRBV5-6 and TRBJ2-1; tentatively, D is TRBD2 (6 bases). Germline V CDR1 and CDR2: SGHDT, YYEEEE. V lost 2 bases, J lost 7 bases, and 13 bases lay in between. The CDR3 spans 14 residues. The complete variable domain, with remaining parts taken from reference TRBV5-6 and TRBJ2-1, reads DAGVTQSPTHLIKTRGQQVTLRCSPKSGHDTVSWYQQALGQGPQFIFQYYEEEERQRGNFPDRFSGHQFPNYSSELNVNALLLGDSALYLCASSFGSDRNEQFFGPGTRLTVL.

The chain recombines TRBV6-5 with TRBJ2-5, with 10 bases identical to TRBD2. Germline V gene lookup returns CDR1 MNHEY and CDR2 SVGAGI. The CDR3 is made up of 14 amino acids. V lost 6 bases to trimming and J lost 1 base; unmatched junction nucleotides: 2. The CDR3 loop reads CASRERGGQETQYF. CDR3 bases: TGTGCCAGCAGAGAGCGGGGGGGCCAAGAGACCCAGTACTTC.

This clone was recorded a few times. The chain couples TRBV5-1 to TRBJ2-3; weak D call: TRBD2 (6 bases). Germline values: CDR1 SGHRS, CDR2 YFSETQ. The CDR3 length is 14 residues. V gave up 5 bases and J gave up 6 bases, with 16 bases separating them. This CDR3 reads CASSHLPSVDTQYF. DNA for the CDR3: TGCGCCAGCAGTCACCTACCTAGCGTGGATACGCAGTATTTT.

CDR3 amino acids: CASTVDRRGYEQYF. Written as DNA, the CDR3 is TGTGCCAGCACGGTCGACAGGAGAGGATACGAGCAGTACTTC. This chain connects TRBV7-9 to TRBJ2-7; D is possibly TRBD1 (6 bases). Germline CDR1 and CDR2: SEHNR and FQNEAQ (reference sequence). V was clipped by 7 bases and J by 4 bases, with 17 bases between them. The CDR3 is made up of 14 amino acids.

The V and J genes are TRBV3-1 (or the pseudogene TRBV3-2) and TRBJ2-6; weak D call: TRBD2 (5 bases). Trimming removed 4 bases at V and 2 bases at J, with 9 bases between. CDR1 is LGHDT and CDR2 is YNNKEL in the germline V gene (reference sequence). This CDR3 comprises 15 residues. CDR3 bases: TGTGCCAGCAGCCCAACGGGGACTGGGGCCAACGTCCTGACTTTC. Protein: CASSPTGTGANVLTF.

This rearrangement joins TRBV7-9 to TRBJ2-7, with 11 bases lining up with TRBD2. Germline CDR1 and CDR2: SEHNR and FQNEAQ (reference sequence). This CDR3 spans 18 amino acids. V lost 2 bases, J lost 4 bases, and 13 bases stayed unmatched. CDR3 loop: CASSLYPATSGSIYEQYF. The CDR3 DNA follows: TGTGCCAGCAGCTTATACCCTGCCACTAGCGGGAGTATTTACGAGCAGTACTTC.

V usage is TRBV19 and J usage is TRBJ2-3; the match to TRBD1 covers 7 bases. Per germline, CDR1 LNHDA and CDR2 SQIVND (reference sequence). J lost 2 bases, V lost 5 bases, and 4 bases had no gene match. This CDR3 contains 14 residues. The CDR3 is CASSPGQTTDTQYF. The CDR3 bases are TGTGCCAGTAGTCCGGGACAGACCACAGATACGCAGTATTTT.

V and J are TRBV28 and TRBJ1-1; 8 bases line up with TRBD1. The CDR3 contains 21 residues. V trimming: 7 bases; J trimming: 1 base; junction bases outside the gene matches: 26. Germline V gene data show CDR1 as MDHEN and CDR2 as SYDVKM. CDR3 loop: CASTGTTWTGQLFLTNTEAFF. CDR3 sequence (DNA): TGTGCCAGCACCGGAACCACTTGGACAGGGCAGTTGTTCTTGACGAACACTGAAGCTTTCTTT.

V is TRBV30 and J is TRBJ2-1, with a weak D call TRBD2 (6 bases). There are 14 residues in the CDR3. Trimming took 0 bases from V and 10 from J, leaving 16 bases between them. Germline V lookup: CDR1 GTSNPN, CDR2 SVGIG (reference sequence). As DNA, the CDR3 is TGTGCCTGGAGTGTATCAGTTAGCGGAAGAGAGCAGTTCTTC. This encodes CAWSVSVSGREQFF. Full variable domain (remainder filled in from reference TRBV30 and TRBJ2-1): SQTIHQWPATLVQPVGSPLSLECTVEGTSNPNLYWYRQAAGRGLQLLFYSVGIGQISSEVPQNLSASRPQDRQFILSSKKLLLSDSGFYLCAWSVSVSGREQFFGPGTRLTVL.

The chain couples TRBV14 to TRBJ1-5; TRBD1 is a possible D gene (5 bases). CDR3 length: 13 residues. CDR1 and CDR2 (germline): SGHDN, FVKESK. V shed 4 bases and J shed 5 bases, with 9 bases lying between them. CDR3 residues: CASSPGFDQPQHF. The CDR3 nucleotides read TGTGCCAGCAGCCCAGGGTTCGATCAGCCCCAGCATTTT.

CDR3 amino acids: CASSQVGSGRSSDTQYF. CDR3 DNA: TGCGCCAGCAGCCAAGTGGGCAGCGGGAGGAGTTCAGATACGCAGTATTTT. The genes are TRBV4-1 and TRBJ2-3; 9 positions agree with TRBD2. The CDR3 loop spans 17 amino acids. Germline CDR1 MGHRA, CDR2 YSYEKL. J lost 4 bases, V lost 1 base, and 9 bases had no gene match.

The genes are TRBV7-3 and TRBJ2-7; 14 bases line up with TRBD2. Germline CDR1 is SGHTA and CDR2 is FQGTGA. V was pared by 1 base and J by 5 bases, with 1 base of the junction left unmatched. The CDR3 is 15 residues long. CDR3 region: CASSLMGLAGDEQYF. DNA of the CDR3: TGTGCCAGCAGCTTAATGGGACTAGCGGGAGACGAGCAGTACTTC.

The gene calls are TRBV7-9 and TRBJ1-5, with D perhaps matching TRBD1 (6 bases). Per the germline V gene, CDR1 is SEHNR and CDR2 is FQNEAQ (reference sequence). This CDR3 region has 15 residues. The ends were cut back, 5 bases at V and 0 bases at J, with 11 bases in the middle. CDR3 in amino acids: CASSPDRDSNQPQHF. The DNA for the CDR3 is TGTGCCAGCAGCCCGGACAGAGATAGCAATCAGCCCCAGCATTTT.

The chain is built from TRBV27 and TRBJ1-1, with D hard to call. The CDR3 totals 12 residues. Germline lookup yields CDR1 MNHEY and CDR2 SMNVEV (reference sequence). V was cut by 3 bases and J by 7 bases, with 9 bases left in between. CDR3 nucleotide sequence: TGTGCCAGCAGTTTCTCGACGGGTGAAGCTTTCTTT. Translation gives CASSFSTGEAFF.

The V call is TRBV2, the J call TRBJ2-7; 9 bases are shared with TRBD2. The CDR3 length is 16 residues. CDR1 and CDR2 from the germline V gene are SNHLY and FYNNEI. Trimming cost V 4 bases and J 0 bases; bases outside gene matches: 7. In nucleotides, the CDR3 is TGTGCCAGCAGTGGGCGGGAGGGACAGCGCTCCTACGAGCAGTACTTC. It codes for CASSGREGQRSYEQYF.

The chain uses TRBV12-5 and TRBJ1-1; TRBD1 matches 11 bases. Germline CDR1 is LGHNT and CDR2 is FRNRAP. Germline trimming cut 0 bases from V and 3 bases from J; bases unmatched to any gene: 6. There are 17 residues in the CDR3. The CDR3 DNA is TGTGCTAGTGGTTTGGTACGGTGGGGACAGGGGGACACTGAAGCTTTCTTT. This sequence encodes CASGLVRWGQGDTEAFF.

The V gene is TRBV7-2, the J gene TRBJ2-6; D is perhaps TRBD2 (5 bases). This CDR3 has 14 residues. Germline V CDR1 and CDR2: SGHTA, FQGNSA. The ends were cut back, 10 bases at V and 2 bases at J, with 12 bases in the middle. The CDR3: CATTGSPGANVLTF. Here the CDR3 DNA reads TGTGCCACCACGGGATCCCCTGGGGCCAACGTCCTGACTTTC.

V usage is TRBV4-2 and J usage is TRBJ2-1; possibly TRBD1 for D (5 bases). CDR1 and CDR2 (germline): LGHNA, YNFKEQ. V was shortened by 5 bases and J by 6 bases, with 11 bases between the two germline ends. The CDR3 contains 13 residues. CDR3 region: CASSVRGSNEQFF. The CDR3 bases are TGTGCCAGCAGCGTAAGGGGTAGCAATGAGCAGTTCTTC.

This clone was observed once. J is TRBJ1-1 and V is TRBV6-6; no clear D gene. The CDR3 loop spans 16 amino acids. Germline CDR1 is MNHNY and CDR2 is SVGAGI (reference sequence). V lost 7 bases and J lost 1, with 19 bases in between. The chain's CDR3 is CASIEKSPGWNTEAFF. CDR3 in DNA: TGTGCCAGCATCGAAAAGTCACCGGGGTGGAACACTGAAGCTTTCTTT.

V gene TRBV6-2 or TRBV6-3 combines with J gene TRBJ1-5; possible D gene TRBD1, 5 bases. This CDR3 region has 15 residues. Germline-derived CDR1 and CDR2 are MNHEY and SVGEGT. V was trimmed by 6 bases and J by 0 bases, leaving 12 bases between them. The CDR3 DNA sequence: TGTGCCAGCAGCCGCCGCGGGGGTAGCAATCAGCCCCAGCATTTT. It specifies CASSRRGGSNQPQHF.

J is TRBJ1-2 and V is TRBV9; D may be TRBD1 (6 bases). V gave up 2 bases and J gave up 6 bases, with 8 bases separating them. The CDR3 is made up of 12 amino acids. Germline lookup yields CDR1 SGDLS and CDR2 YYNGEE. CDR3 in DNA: TGTGCCAGCAGCGTGGGGGCCGATGGCTACACCTTC. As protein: CASSVGADGYTF. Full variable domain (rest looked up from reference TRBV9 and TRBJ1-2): DSGVTQTPKHLITATGQRVTLRCSPRSGDLSVYWYQQSLDQGLQFLIQYYNGEERAKGNILERFSAQQFPDLHSELNLSSLELGDSALYFCASSVGADGYTFGSGTRLTVV.

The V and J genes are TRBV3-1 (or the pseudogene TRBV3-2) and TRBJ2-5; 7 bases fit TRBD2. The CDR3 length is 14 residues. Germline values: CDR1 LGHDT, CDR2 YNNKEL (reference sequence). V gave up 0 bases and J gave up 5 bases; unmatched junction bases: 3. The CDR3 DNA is TGTGCCAGCAGCCAAGATACCGGGAGGGAGACCCAGTACTTC. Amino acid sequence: CASSQDTGRETQYF.

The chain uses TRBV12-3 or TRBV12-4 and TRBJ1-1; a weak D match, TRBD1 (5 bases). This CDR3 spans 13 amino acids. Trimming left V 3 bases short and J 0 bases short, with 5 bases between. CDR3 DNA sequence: TGTGCCAGCAGTTTGACAGTGAACACTGAAGCTTTCTTT. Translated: CASSLTVNTEAFF.

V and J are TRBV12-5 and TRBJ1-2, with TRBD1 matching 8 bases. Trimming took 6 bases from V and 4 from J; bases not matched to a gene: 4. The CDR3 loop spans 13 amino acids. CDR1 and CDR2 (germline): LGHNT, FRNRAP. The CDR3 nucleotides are TGTGCTAGTGGAAGAGACAGGGGCTATGGCTACACCTTC. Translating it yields CASGRDRGYGYTF.

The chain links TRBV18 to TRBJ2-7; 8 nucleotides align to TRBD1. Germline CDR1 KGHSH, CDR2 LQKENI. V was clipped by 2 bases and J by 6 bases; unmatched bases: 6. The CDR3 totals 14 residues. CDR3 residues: CASSPSGTGREQYF. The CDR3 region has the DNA TGTGCCAGCTCACCATCCGGGACAGGCCGCGAGCAGTACTTC. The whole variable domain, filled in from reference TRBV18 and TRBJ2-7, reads NAGVMQNPRHLVRRRGQEARLRCSPMKGHSHVYWYRQLPEEGLKFMVYLQKENIIDESGMPKERFSAEFPKEGPSILRIQQVVRGDSAAYFCASSPSGTGREQYFGPGTRLTVT.

The CDR3 bases are TGTGCCAGCAGTCGACAGGGGTCCTACGAGCAGTACTTC. This sequence encodes CASSRQGSYEQYF. The gene calls are TRBV28 and TRBJ2-7; 8 bases map to TRBD1. Losses at the gene ends were 5 bases for V and 1 base for J; bases not matched to a gene: 1. Germline loops: CDR1 MDHEN, CDR2 SYDVKM. The CDR3 runs to 13 residues.

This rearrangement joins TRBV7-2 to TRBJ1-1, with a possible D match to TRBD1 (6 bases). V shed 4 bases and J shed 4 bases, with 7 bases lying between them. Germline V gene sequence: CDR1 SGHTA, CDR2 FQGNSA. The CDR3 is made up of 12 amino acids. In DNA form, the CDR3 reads TGTGCCAGCAGCTCGACAGGCACTGAAGCTTTCTTT. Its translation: CASSSTGTEAFF.

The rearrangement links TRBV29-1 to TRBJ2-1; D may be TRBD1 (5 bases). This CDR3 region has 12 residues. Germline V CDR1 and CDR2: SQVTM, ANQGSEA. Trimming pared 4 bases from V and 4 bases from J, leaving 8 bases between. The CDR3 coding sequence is TGCAGCGTTGCACAGGCATACAATGAGCAGTTCTTC. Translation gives CSVAQAYNEQFF.